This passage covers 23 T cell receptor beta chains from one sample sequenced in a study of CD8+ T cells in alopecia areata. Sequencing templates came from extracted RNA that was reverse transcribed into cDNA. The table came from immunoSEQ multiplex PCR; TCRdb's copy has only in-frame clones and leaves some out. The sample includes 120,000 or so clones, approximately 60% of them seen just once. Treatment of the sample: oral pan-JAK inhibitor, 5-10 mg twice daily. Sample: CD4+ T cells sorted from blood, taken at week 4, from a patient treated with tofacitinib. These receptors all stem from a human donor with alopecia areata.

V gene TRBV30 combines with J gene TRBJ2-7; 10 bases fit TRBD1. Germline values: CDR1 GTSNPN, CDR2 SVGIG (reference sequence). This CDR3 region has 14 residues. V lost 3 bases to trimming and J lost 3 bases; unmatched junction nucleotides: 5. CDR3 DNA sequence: TGTGCCTGGAGGTCCCGGGACAGGGGCTACGAGCAGTACTTC. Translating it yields CAWRSRDRGYEQYF.

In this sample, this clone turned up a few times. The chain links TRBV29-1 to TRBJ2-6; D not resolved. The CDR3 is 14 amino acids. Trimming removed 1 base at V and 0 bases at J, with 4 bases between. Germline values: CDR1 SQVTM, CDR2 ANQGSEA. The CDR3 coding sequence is TGCAGCGTTGAAGTTGGCTCTGGGGCCAACGTCCTGACTTTC. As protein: CSVEVGSGANVLTF.

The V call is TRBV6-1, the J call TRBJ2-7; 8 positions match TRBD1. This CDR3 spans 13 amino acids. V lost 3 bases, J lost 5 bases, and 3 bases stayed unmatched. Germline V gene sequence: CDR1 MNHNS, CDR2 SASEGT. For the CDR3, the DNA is TGTGCCAGCAGTGAGGACAGGGCCCACGAGCAGTACTTC. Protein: CASSEDRAHEQYF.

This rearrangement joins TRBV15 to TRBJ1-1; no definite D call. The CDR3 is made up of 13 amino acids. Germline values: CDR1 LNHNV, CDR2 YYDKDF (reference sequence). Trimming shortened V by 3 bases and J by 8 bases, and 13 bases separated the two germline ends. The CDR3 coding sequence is TGTGCCACCAGCAGGAAACGGGGATTAGAAGCTTTCTTT. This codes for CATSRKRGLEAFF. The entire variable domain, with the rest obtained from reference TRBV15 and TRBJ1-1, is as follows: DAMVIQNPRYQVTQFGKPVTLSCSQTLNHNVMYWYQQKSSQAPKLLFHYYDKDFNNEADTPDNFQSRRPNTSFCFLDIRSPGLGDTAMYLCATSRKRGLEAFFGQGTRLTVV.

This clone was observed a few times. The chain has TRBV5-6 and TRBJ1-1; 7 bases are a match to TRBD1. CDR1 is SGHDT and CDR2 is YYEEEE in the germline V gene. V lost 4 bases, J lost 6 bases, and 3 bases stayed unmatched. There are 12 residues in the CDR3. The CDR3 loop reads CASSNRGAEAFF. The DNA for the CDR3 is TGTGCCAGCAGCAACAGGGGTGCTGAAGCTTTCTTT.

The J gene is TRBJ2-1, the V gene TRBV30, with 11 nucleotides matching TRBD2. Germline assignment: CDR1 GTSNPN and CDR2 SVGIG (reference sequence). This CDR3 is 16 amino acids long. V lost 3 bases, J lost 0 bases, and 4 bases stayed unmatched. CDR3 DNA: TGTGCCTGGAGGCTAGCGGGAGGTAGCTCCTACAATGAGCAGTTCTTC. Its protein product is CAWRLAGGSSYNEQFF.

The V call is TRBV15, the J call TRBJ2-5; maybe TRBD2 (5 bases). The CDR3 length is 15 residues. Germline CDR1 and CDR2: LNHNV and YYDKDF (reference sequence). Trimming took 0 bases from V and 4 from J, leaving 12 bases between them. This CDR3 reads CATSRDPGRGETQYF. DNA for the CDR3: TGTGCCACCAGCAGAGATCCTGGACGGGGAGAGACCCAGTACTTC.

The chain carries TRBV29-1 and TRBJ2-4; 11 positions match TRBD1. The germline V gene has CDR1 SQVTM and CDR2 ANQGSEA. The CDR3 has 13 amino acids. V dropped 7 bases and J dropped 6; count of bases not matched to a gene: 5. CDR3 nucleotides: TGCAGCGGGACAGGGGGCGTCGGAAACATTCAGTACTTC. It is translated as CSGTGGVGNIQYF.

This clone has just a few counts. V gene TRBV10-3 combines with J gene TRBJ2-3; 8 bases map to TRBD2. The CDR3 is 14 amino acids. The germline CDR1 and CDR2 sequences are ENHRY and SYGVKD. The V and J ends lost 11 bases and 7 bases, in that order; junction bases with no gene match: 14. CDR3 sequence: CAGREEREKNTQYF. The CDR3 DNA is TGTGCCGGCCGGGAGGAGCGGGAGAAAAATACGCAGTATTTT.

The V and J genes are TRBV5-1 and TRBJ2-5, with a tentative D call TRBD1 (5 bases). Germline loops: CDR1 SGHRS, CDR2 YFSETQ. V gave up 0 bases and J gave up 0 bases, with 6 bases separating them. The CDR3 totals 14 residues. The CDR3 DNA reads TGCGCCAGCAGCTTGGGACAGAACCAAGAGACCCAGTACTTC. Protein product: CASSLGQNQETQYF. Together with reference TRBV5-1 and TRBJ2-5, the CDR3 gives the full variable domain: KAGVTQTPRYLIKTRGQQVTLSCSPISGHRSVSWYQQTPGQGLQFLFEYFSETQRNKGNFPGRFSGRQFSNSRSEMNVSTLELGDSALYLCASSLGQNQETQYFGPGTRLLVL.

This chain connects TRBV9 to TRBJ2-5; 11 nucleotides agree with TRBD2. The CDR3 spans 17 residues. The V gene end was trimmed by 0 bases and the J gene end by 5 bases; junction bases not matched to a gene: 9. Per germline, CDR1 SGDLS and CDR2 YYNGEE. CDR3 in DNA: TGTGCCAGCAGCGTAGACCCGCTAGCGGGGGGTTACGAGACCCAGTACTTC. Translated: CASSVDPLAGGYETQYF.

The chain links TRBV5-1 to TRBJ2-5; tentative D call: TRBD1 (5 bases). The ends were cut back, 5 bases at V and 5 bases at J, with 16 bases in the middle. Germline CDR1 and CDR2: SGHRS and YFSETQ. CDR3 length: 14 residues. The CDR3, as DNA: TGCGCCAGCAGTCCCTCCAGGGAAATGGAGACCCAGTACTTC. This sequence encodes CASSPSREMETQYF.

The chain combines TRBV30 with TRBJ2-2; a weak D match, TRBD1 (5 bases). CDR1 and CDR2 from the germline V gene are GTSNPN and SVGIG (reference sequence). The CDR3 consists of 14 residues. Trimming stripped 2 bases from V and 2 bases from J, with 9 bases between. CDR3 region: CAWSPDSNTGELFF. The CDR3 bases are TGTGCCTGGAGTCCCGACAGTAACACCGGGGAGCTGTTTTTT.

CDR3 nucleotides: TGCGCCAGCACACTAGCGGAGAACACAGATACGCAGTATTTT. As protein: CASTLAENTDTQYF. The rearrangement uses TRBV5-1 and TRBJ2-3, with 8 bases identical to TRBD2. The CDR3 covers 14 residues. Per germline, CDR1 SGHRS and CDR2 YFSETQ. The ends lost 6 bases at V and 2 bases at J; junction bases unmatched: 5. The whole variable domain, remainder taken from reference TRBV5-1 and TRBJ2-3, is KAGVTQTPRYLIKTRGQQVTLSCSPISGHRSVSWYQQTPGQGLQFLFEYFSETQRNKGNFPGRFSGRQFSNSRSEMNVSTLELGDSALYLCASTLAENTDTQYFGPGTRLTVL.

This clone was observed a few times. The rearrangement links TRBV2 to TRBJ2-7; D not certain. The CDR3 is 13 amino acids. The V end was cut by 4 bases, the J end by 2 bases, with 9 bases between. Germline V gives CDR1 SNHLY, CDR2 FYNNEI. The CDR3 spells CASSGSTPYEQYF. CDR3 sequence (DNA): TGTGCCAGCAGTGGCAGCACCCCCTACGAGCAGTACTTC. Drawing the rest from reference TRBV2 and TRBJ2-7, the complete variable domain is EPEVTQTPSHQVTQMGQEVILRCVPISNHLYFYWYRQILGQKVEFLVSFYNNEISEKSEIFDDQFSVERPDGSNFTLKIRSTKLEDSAMYFCASSGSTPYEQYFGPGTRLTVT.

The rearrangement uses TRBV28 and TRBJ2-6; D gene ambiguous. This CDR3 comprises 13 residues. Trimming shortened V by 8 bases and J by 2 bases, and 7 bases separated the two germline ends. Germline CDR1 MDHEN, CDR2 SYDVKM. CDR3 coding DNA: TGTGCCAGCTCTGCTACTGGGGCCAACGTCCTGACTTTC. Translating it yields CASSATGANVLTF. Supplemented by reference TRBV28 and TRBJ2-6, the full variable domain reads DVKVTQSSRYLVKRTGEKVFLECVQDMDHENMFWYRQDPGLGLRLIYFSYDVKMKEKGDIPEGYSVSREKKERFSLILESASTNQTSMYLCASSATGANVLTFGAGSRLTVL.

DNA for the CDR3: TGTGCCAGCAGCACAGGGAAGGGCATTAATTCACCCCTCCACTTT. Translated: CASSTGKGINSPLHF. The chain joins TRBV6-6 to TRBJ1-6, with a possible D match to TRBD1 (6 bases). V lost 6 bases, J lost 6 bases, and 15 bases lay in between. Germline CDR1 reads MNHNY; CDR2 reads SVGAGI (reference sequence). CDR3 length: 15 residues.

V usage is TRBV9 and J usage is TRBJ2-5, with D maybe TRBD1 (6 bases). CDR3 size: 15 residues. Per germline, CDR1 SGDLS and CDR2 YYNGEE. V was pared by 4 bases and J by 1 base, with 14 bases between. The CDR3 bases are TGTGCCAGCAGCCCCACCACAGGGCTCCAAGAGACCCAGTACTTC. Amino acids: CASSPTTGLQETQYF.

In nucleotides, the CDR3 is TGTGCCAGCAGCGAACAGCCGGGTTTCGGCACAGATACGCAGTATTTT. Its protein product is CASSEQPGFGTDTQYF. The rearrangement joins TRBV2 to TRBJ2-3; D unresolved. Germline CDR1 and CDR2: SNHLY and FYNNEI. The ends were cut back, 6 bases at V and 1 base at J, with 17 bases in the middle. The CDR3 contains 16 residues.

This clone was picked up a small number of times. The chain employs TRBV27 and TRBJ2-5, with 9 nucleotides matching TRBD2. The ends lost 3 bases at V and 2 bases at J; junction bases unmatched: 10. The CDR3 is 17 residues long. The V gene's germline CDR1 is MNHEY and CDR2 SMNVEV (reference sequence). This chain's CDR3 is CASSFQIPTSGQETQYF. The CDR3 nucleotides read TGTGCCAGCAGTTTCCAAATCCCCACTAGCGGGCAAGAGACCCAGTACTTC.

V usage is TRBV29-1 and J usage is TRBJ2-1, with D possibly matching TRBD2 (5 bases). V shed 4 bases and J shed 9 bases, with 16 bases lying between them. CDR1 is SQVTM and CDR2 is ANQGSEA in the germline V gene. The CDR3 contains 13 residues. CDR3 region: CSVADLARGEQFF. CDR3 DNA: TGCAGCGTTGCTGACTTGGCTCGGGGTGAGCAGTTCTTC.

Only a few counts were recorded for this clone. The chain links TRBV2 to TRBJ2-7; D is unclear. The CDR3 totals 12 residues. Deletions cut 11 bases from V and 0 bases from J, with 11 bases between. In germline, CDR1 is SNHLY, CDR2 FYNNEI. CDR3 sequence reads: CAAQKASYEQYF. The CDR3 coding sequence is TGTGCCGCTCAAAAGGCCTCCTACGAGCAGTACTTC.

In DNA, the CDR3 is TGTGCCAGCAGCTTACGGGAGGGCGGACGACCTCAAGAGACCCAGTACTTC. Protein product: CASSLREGGRPQETQYF. The chain recombines TRBV7-2 with TRBJ2-5, with 8 bases lining up with TRBD2. Per the germline V gene, CDR1 is SGHTA and CDR2 is FQGNSA. V was pared by 2 bases and J by 2 bases, with 10 bases of the junction left unmatched. This CDR3 comprises 17 residues.